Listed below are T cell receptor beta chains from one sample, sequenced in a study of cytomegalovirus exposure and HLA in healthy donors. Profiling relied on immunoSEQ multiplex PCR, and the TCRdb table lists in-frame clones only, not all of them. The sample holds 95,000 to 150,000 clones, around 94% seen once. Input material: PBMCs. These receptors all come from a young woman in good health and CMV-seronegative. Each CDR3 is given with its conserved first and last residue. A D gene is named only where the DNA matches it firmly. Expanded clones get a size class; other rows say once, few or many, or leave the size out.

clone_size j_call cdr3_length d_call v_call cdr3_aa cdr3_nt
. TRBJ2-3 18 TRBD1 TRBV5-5 CASSLVWFGQGGPDTQYF TGTGCCAGCAGCTTGGTATGGTTCGGACAGGGTGGCCCAGATACGCAGTATTTT
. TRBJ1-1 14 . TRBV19 CASSTLGRGTEAFF TGTGCCAGTAGTACATTAGGACGGGGCACTGAAGCTTTCTTT
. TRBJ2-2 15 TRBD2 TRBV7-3 CASSQTSGSVGELFF TGTGCCAGCAGCCAGACTAGCGGGAGTGTCGGGGAGCTGTTTTTT
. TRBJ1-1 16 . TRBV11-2 CASSRPGGLGNTEAFF TGTGCCAGCAGCCGGCCCGGGGGGCTCGGAAACACTGAAGCTTTCTTT
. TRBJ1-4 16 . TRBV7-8 CASSSPGQREGEKLFF TGTGCCAGCAGCTCACCCGGACAGAGGGAGGGCGAAAAACTGTTTTTT
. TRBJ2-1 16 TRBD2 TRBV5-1 CASSFPGLGNLNEQFF TGCGCCAGCAGCTTCCCGGGACTAGGAAATCTAAATGAGCAGTTCTTC
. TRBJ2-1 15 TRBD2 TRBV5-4 CASRPFSGGYNEQFF TGTGCCAGCAGACCCTTTAGCGGGGGGTACAATGAGCAGTTCTTC
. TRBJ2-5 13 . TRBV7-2 CASSFGQGETQYF TGTGCCAGCAGCTTCGGCCAGGGTGAGACCCAGTACTTC
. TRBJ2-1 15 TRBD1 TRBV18 CASSPPDREANEQFF TGTGCCAGCTCACCACCGGACAGGGAGGCCAATGAGCAGTTCTTC
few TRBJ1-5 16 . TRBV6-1 CASSEAIAASNQPQHF TGTGCCAGCAGTGAAGCAATAGCAGCCTCCAATCAGCCCCAGCATTTT
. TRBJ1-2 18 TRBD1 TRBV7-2 CASSFFPRQGVPLSGYTF TGTGCCAGCAGCTTTTTTCCAAGACAGGGGGTTCCTTTATCTGGCTACACCTTC
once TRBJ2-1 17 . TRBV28 CASSLGPAEPPYNEQFF TGTGCCAGCAGTTTGGGTCCAGCGGAACCCCCCTACAATGAGCAGTTCTTC
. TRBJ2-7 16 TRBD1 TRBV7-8 CASSPIGTGVSYEQYF TGTGCCAGCAGCCCTATAGGGACAGGGGTTTCCTACGAGCAGTACTTC
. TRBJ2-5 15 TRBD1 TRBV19 CASRDTGGAWETQYF TGTGCCAGTAGAGATACAGGGGGCGCTTGGGAGACCCAGTACTTC
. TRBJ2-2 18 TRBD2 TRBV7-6 CASSKTSGRAEGTGELFF TGTGCCAGCAGCAAGACTAGCGGGAGGGCCGAGGGCACCGGGGAGCTGTTTTTT
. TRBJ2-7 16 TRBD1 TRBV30 CAWTRSRGQGAYEQYF TGTGCCTGGACGCGCTCCCGGGGACAGGGCGCCTACGAGCAGTACTTC
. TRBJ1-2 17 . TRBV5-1 CASSGYPTGDPSRGYTF TGCGCCAGCAGCGGATACCCCACAGGCGACCCCTCACGGGGCTACACCTTC
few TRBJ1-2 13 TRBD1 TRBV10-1 CASSPDRGFGYTF TGCGCCAGCAGCCCCGACAGGGGGTTTGGCTACACCTTC
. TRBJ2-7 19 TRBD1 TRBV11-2 CASRVFLLDSGTGSREQYF TGTGCCAGCAGAGTTTTTCTTTTGGACTCCGGGACAGGGTCCAGGGAGCAGTACTTC
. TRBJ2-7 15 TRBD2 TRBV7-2 CASSFGRARGGEQYF TGTGCCAGCAGCTTCGGTCGCGCTCGGGGGGGCGAGCAGTACTTC